What follows describes a single TCR beta chain. Its target is unknown. This specimen comes from a study of cytomegalovirus exposure and HLA in healthy donors. Study as a whole: Later, an analysis reported that the 130 or so validation repertoires had used the same platform as the 550 to 750 first-cohort repertoires.

Notes on the study in general: According to a subsequent analysis, TCR clusters from the first cohort were inclined to appear together in the 110 or so validation repertoires.

Measured with immunoSEQ multiplex PCR; TCRdb has only the in-frame clones, and not every one. The data contain roughly 90,000 clones, 75% to 90% of them seen just once; the ten biggest clones take up roughly 22%. The CDR3 runs 13 residues. Trimming removed 7 bases from V and 4 bases from J; junction bases left unmatched: 5. Germline V CDR1 and CDR2: SQVTM, ANQGSEA. The sequenced material came from PBMCs. The V gene is TRBV29-1, the J gene TRBJ1-1; 11 positions agree with TRBD1. The sequence was collected from a man aged 18 to 35 in good health and CMV-seropositive. The CDR3 is CSARTGGGTEAFF. DNA for the CDR3: TGCAGCGCAAGGACAGGGGGCGGCACTGAAGCTTTCTTT.